Described below is a single TCR beta chain sequence and its context. Looked up from germline, CDR1 is SGHNT and CDR2 is YYREEE (reference sequence). There are 11 residues in the CDR3. Trimming stripped 4 bases from V and 7 bases from J, with 8 bases between. The data stem from a study of blood T cell repertoires in COVID-19. On the study more broadly: The samples span acute and convalescent COVID-19 from the United States, Italy and Spain. PBMCs, B-cell-depleted T cells, or T cells were the source of the cDNA or gDNA that made up the material.

This table comes from immunoSEQ multiplex PCR, and its TCRdb copy is limited to in-frame clones, with some not included. Found here are about 270,000 clones, around 87% of them singletons; the top ten hold around 2%. Recruitment covered about 25 US areas and drew participants whose ages spanned roughly 18 to 90 years. Clinical history as reported by participants underpinned cohort assignment. The chain employs TRBV5-4 and TRBJ1-2; TRBD1 might be the D (5 bases). Input material: PBMCs or T cells enriched from blood (not recorded which). This clonotype originated in a woman aged 18-35 years who had recovered from COVID-19. CDR3 sequence reads: CASSQGVGYTF. The CDR3 coding sequence is TGTGCCAGCAGCCAGGGTGTTGGCTACACCTTC.